This T cell receptor (beta chain) was captured in a study of blood T cell repertoires in COVID-19. Sequencing was performed with immunoSEQ multiplex PCR; in TCRdb, only in-frame clones are kept and a portion is missing. The table shows some 270,000 clones, with approximately 90% occurring only once. The CDR3 spans 18 residues. Germline V CDR1 and CDR2: LGHNA, YSLEER. The J segment lost 2 bases and the V segment lost 4 bases, leaving 12 bases of the junction unmatched. The rearrangement links TRBV4-3 to TRBJ2-7; TRBD2 matches at 12 bases. The TCR comes from a man in his forties who had been exposed to COVID-19. Sequenced: PBMCs or T cells enriched from blood (not recorded which). The CDR3 bases are TGCGCCAGCAGCCCAAACGCCCCGGGACTAGCGGGTACCTACGAGCAGTACTTC. As protein: CASSPNAPGLAGTYEQYF.